One sample yielded the 7 T cell receptor beta chains listed below, sequenced in a study of cytomegalovirus exposure and HLA in healthy donors (dated 2017 in TCRdb). The library came from the immunoSEQ multiplex PCR assay. The multiplex PCR relied on a mix of 60 forward primers for TCR Vbeta segments and 13 reverse primers for TCR Jbeta segments. TCRdb provides this immuneACCESS table in a form limited to in-frame rearrangements. Some clones are lacking; in checked studies, under half of them reflect an unresolved V gene, and why the rest are absent is not known. The sample profile shows roughly 280,000 clones; under 80% of them were found once. 2% to 2.5% of the sample is taken by the ten largest. Sequencing was done on a sample of PBMCs. These receptors were taken from a female donor in good health and CMV-seronegative.

The chain uses TRBV28 and TRBJ2-4, with D maybe TRBD1 (6 bases). Germline CDR1 and CDR2: MDHEN and SYDVKM. CDR3 length: 15 residues. V lost 4 bases to trimming and J lost 1 base, with 11 bases between them. In nucleotides, the CDR3 is TGTGCCAGCAGTTCATCAGGGGAGGCCAAAAACATTCAGTACTTC. Protein: CASSSSGEAKNIQYF.

J is TRBJ1-2 and V is TRBV5-6; D perhaps matches TRBD1 (6 bases). The CDR3 consists of 13 residues. Trimming took off 1 base at V and 7 bases at J, with 11 bases between the two ends. CDR1 and CDR2 from the germline V gene are SGHDT and YYEEEE. The CDR3 region has the DNA TGTGCCAGCAGCTTGTTCGGGGGGCTTGGCTACACCTTC. This translates into CASSLFGGLGYTF.

This clone was detected only a few times. The chain combines TRBV5-6 with TRBJ2-3; unclear D gene. This CDR3 region has 12 residues. V lost 1 base and J lost 7, with 7 bases in between. Germline V gives CDR1 SGHDT, CDR2 YYEEEE. DNA for the CDR3: TGTGCCAGCAGCTTGAAGAGAAATACGCAGTATTTT. This sequence encodes CASSLKRNTQYF.

In regard to this clone: The sample holds other DNA sequences that translate to the same CDR3. The V gene is TRBV18, the J gene TRBJ2-7, with 10 bases aligning to TRBD1. The V and J ends lost 6 bases and 4 bases, in that order; junction bases with no gene match: 3. CDR1 KGHSH and CDR2 LQKENI come from the germline V gene. This CDR3 is 13 amino acids long. The CDR3 sequence: CASSVGQGYEQYF. The CDR3 nucleotides are TGTGCCAGCTCGGTGGGACAGGGGTACGAGCAGTACTTC. The entire variable domain, with the rest obtained from reference TRBV18 and TRBJ2-7, is as follows: NAGVMQNPRHLVRRRGQEARLRCSPMKGHSHVYWYRQLPEEGLKFMVYLQKENIIDESGMPKERFSAEFPKEGPSILRIQQVVRGDSAAYFCASSVGQGYEQYFGPGTRLTVT.

The chain carries TRBV6-6 and TRBJ1-1, with D unresolved. The V gene lost 0 bases and the J gene lost 1 base, with 6 bases spanning the gap. The CDR3 is 14 amino acids. The germline V gene has CDR1 MNHNY and CDR2 SVGAGI (reference sequence). The CDR3 sequence is CASSYSAENTEAFF. The DNA of the CDR3 is TGTGCCAGCAGTTACTCGGCGGAGAACACTGAAGCTTTCTTT.

The CDR3 is CASSFRDRVIGTIYF. CDR3 sequence (DNA): TGTGCCAGCAGTTTCCGGGACAGGGTCATCGGCACCATATATTTT. The chain combines TRBV28 with TRBJ1-3, with 9 bases lining up with TRBD1. CDR3 length: 15 amino acids. Per the germline V gene, CDR1 is MDHEN and CDR2 is SYDVKM. The trim removed 3 bases at V and 9 bases at J, leaving 9 bases unmatched.

The rearrangement uses TRBV11-1 and TRBJ2-2; 10 nucleotides align to TRBD2. CDR3 length: 17 residues. V gave up 4 bases and J gave up 5 bases; unmatched junction bases: 10. CDR1 and CDR2 from the germline V gene are SGHAT and FQDESV (reference sequence). The CDR3 DNA follows: TGTGCCAGCAGCTCCGATGGGCCTAGCGGGGGTACCGGGGAGCTGTTTTTT. Protein product: CASSSDGPSGGTGELFF. Drawing the rest from reference TRBV11-1 and TRBJ2-2, the complete variable domain is EAEVAQSPRYKITEKSQAVAFWCDPISGHATLYWYRQILGQGPELLVQFQDESVVDDSQLPKDRFSAERLKGVDSTLKIQPAELGDSAMYLCASSSDGPSGGTGELFFGEGSRLTVL.